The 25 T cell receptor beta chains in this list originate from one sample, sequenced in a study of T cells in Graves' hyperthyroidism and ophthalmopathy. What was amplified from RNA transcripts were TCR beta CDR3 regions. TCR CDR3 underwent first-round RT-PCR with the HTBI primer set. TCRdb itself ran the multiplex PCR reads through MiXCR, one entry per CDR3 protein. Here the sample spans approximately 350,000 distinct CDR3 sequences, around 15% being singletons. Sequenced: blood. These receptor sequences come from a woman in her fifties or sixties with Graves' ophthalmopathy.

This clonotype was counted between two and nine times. The CDR3 DNA reads TGTGCCAGCAGCCCATCGGGAGGGGTAGATACGCAGTATTTT. This gives the protein CASSPSGGVDTQYF. This chain joins TRBV3-1 and TRBJ2-3; 8 nucleotides line up with TRBD2. CDR1 and CDR2 from the germline V gene are LGHDT and YNNKEL (reference sequence). V trimming: 4 bases; J trimming: 5 bases; junction bases outside the gene matches: 5. CDR3 length: 14 amino acids.

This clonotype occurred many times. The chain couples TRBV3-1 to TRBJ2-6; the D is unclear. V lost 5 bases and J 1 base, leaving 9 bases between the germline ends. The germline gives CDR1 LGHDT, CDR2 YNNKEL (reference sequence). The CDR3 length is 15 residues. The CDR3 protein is CASSFSGSGANVLTF. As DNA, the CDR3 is TGTGCCAGCAGCTTCTCTGGTTCTGGGGCCAACGTCCTGACTTTC.

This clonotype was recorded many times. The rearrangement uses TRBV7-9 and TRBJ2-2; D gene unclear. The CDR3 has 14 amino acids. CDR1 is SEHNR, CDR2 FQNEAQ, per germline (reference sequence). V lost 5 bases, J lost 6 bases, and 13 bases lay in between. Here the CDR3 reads CASSPRPIAGELFF. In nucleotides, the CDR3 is TGTGCCAGCAGCCCCCGCCCAATCGCCGGGGAGCTGTTTTTT.

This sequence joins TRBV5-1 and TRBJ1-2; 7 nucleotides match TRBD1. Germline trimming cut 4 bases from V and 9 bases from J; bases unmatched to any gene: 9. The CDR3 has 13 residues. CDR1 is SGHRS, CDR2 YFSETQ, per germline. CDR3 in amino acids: CASSPGTAFSYTF. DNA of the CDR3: TGCGCCAGCAGCCCGGGGACAGCCTTTAGCTACACCTTC.

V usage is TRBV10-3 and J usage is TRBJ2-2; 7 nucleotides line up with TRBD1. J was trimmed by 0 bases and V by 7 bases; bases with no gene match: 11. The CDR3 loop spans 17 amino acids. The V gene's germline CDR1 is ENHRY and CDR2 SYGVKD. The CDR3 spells CAITRQGTITNTGELFF. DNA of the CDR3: TGTGCCATCACCCGACAGGGAACCATCACGAACACCGGGGAGCTGTTTTTT.

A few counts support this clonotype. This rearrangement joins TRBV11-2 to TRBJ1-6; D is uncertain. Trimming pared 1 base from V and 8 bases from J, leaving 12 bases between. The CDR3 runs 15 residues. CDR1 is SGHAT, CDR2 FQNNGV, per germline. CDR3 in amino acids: CASSLVSAGDSPLHF. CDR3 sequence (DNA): TGTGCCAGCAGCTTAGTGTCGGCCGGGGATTCACCCCTCCACTTT.

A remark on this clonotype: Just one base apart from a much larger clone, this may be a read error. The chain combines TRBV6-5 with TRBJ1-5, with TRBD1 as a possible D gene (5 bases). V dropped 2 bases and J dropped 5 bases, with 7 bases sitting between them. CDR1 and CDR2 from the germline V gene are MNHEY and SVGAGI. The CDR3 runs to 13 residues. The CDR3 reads CASSYAGDQPQHF. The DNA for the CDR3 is TGTGCCAGCAGTTACGCGGGGGATCAGCCCCAGCATTTT.

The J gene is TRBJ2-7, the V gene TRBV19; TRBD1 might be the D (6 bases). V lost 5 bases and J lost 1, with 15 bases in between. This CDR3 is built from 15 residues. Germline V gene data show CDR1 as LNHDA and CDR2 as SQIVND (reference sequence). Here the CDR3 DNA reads TGTGCCAGTAGTTATAAACAGGACAGATCCTACGAGCAGTACTTC. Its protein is CASSYKQDRSYEQYF.

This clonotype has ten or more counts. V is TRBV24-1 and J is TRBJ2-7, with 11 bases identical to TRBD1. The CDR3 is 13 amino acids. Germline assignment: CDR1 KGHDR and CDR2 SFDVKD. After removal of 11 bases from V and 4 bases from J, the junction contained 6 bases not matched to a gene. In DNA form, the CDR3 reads TGTGCCATAGGGACAGGGGGACCGTACGAGCAGTACTTC. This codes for CAIGTGGPYEQYF.

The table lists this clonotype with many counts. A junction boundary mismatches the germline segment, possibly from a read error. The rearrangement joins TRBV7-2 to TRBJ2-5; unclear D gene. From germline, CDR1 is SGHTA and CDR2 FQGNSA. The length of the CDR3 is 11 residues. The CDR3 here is CASSIQVTQYF. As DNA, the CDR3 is TGTGCCAGCAGCATCCAAGTGACCCAGTACTTC.

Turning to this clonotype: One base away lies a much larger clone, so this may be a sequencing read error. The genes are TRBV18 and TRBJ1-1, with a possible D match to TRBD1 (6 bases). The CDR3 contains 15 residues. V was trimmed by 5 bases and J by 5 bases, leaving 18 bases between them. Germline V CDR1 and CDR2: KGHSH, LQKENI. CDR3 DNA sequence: TGTGCCAGCTCAGCAGCGACAGGTCTGGGTACTGAAGCTTTCTTT. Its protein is CASSAATGLGTEAFF.

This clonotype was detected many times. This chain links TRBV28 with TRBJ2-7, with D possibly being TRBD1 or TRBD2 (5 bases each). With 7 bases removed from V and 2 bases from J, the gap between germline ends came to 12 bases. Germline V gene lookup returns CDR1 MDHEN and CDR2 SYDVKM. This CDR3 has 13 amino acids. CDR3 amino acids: CASITGPPYEQYF. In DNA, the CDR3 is TGTGCCAGCATTACGGGACCGCCCTACGAGCAGTACTTC.

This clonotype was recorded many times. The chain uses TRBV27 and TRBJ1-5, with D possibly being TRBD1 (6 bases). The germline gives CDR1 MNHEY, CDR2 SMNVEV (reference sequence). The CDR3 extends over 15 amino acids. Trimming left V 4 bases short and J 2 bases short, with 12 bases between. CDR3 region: CASSYTGRGNQPQHF. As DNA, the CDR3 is TGTGCCAGCAGTTATACAGGGAGGGGCAATCAGCCCCAGCATTTT.

CDR3 residues: CSAQDLGTQYF. The CDR3 DNA follows: TGCAGTGCTCAGGATCTGGGTACGCAGTATTTT. The chain uses TRBV20-1 and TRBJ2-3; D is unresolved. The V and J ends lost 5 bases and 8 bases respectively, with 11 bases between them. CDR1 and CDR2 (germline): DFQATT, SNEGSKA (reference sequence). CDR3 size: 11 residues.

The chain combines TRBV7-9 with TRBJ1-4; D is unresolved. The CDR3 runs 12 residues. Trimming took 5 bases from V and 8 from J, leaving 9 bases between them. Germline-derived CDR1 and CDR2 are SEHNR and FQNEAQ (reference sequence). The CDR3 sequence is CASSPSREKLFF. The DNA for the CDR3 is TGTGCCAGCAGCCCAAGTAGAGAAAAACTGTTTTTT.

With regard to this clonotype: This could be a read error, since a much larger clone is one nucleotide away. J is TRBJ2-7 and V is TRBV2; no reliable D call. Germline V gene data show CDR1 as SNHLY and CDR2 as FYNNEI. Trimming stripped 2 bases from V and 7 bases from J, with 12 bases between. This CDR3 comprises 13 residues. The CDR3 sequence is CASSESYTGEQYF. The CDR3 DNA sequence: TGTGCCAGCAGTGAAAGCTACACGGGTGAGCAGTACTTC.

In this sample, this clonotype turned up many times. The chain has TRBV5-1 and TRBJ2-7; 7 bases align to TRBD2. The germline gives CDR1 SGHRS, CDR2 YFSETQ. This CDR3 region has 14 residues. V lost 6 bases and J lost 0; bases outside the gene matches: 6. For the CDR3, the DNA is TGCGCCAGCACCCCGGGGGGTAGCTCCTACGAGCAGTACTTC. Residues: CASTPGGSSYEQYF.

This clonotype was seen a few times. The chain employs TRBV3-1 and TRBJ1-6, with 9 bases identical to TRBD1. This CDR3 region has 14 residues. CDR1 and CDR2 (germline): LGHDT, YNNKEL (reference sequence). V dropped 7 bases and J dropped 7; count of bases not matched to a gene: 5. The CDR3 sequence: CASTDRGLNSPLHF. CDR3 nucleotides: TGTGCCAGCACCGACAGGGGGTTGAATTCACCCCTCCACTTT.

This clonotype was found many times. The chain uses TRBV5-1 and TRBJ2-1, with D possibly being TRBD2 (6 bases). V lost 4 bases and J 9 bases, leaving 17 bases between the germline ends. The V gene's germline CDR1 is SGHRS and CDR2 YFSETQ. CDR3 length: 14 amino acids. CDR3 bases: TGCGCCAGCAGCGAGGCTAGCGAGAGGGGTGAGCAGTTCTTC. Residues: CASSEASERGEQFF.

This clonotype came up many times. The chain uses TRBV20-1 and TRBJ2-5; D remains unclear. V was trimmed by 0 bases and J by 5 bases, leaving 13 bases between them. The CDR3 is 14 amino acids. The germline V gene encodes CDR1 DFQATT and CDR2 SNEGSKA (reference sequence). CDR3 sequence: CSARDPGDTETQYF. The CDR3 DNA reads TGCAGTGCTAGAGATCCCGGCGACACGGAGACCCAGTACTTC.

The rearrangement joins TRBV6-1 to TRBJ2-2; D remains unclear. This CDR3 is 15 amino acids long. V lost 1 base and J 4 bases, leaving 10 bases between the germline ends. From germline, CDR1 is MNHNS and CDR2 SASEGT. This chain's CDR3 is CASSEGAPLTGELFF. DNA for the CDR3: TGTGCCAGCAGTGAAGGGGCTCCTCTCACCGGGGAGCTGTTTTTT.

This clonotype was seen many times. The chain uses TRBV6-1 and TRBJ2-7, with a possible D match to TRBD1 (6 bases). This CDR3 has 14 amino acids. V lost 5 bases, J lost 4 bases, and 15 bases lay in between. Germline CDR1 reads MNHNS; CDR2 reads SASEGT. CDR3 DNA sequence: TGTGCCAGCAGTTACGGCGCAGGGGTGTACGAGCAGTACTTC. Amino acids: CASSYGAGVYEQYF.

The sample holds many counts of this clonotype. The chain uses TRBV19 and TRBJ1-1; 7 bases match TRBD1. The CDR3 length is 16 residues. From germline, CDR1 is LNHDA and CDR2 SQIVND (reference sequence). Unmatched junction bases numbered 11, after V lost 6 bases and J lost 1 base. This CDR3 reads CASSSARGQPNTEAFF. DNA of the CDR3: TGTGCCAGTAGCAGTGCGAGGGGACAGCCGAACACTGAAGCTTTCTTT.

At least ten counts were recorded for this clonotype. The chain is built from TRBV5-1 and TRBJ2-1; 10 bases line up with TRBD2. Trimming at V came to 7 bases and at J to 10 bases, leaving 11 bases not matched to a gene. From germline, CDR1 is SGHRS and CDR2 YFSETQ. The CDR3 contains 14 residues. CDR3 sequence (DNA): TGCGCCAGCTCCCCCCTAGCGGGAGTAGGAGAGCAGTTCTTC. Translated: CASSPLAGVGEQFF.

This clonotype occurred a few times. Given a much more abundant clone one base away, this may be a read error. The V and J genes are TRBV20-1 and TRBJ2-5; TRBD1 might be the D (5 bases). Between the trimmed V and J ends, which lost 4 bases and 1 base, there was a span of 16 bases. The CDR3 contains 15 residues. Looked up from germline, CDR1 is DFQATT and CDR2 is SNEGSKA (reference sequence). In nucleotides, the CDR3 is TGCAGTGCTATAGGACAAGTAAGGCGCCAAGAGACCCAGTACTTC. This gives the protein CSAIGQVRRQETQYF.